This T cell receptor (beta chain) was captured in a study of OX40 agonist ivuxolimab in advanced cancers. The CDR3 extends over 21 amino acids. V lost 3 bases and J lost 0; bases outside the gene matches: 10. The V gene's germline CDR1 is KGHSH and CDR2 LQKENI. Produced via immunoSEQ multiplex PCR; TCRdb's table is partial and in-frame only. The sample shows about 110,000 clones, around nine tenths of them seen only once. The rearrangement links TRBV18 to TRBJ2-6, with 14 nucleotides matching TRBD2. This sequence was found in an adult with an advanced solid tumor such as melanoma, head and neck, liver or kidney cancer. Sequencing was performed on CD4+ or CD8+ T cells sorted from blood, taken in a trial of the OX40 agonist ivuxolimab. The CDR3 reads CASSPRDVGTSGGSGANVLTF. The CDR3 nucleotides are TGTGCCAGCTCACCTAGAGACGTTGGGACTAGCGGGGGCTCTGGGGCCAACGTCCTGACTTTC.